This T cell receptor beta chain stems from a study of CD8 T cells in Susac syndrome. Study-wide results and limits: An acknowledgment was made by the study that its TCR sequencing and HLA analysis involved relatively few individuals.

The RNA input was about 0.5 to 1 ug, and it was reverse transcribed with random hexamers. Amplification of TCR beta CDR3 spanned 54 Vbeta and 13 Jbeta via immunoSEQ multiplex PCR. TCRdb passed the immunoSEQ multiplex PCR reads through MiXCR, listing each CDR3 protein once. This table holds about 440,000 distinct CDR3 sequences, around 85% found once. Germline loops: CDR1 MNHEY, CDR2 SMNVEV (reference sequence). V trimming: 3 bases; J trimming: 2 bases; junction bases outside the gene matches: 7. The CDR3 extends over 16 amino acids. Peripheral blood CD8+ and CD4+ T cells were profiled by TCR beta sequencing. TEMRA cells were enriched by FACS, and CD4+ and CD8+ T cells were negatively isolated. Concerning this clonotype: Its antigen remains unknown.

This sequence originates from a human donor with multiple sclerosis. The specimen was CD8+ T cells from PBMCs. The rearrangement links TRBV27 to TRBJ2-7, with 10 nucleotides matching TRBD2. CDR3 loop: CASSFRELAGAYEQYF. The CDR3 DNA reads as TGTGCCAGCAGTTTCAGGGAGCTAGCGGGGGCCTACGAGCAGTACTTC.